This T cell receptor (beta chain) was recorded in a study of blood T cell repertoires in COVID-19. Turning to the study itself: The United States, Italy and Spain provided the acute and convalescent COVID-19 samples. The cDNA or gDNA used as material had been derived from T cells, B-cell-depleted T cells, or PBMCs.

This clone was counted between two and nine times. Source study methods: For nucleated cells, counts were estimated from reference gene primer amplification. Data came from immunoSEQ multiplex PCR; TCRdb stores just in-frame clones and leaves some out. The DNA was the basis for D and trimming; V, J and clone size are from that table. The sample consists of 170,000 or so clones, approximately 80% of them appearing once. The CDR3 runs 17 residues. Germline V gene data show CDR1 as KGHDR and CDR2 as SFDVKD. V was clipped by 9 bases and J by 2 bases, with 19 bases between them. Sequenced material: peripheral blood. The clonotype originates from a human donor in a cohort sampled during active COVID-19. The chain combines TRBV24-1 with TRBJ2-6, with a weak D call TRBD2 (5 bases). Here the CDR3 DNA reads TGTGCCACCGCGGCGGGTTATATTCGCCCTGGGGCCAACGTCCTGACTTTC. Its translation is CATAAGYIRPGANVLTF.